The source of this T cell receptor beta chain is a study of shared clonotypes between healthy human individuals. CDR1 is GTSNPN, CDR2 SVGIG, per germline (reference sequence). This CDR3 has 12 residues. V lost 2 bases, J lost 5 bases, and 10 bases lay in between. Replicate PCRs run on sorted subsets employed 150 to 250 ng DNA, roughly 30,000 T cell genomes. This table comes from immunoSEQ multiplex PCR, and its TCRdb copy is limited to in-frame clones, with some not included. The sample consists of over 2 million clones, about 95% of them appearing once. CD8 cells regarded as naive lacked CD45RO, were positively chosen for CCR7, and omitted terminally differentiated effector memory CD45RA+ cells. Study-wide results and caveats: Between four donors, naive CD4 clonotypes were shared at a level of around 5.1%. Among the subsets, naive ones generally showed larger estimated richness than memory ones.

As to this clone: Its specificity is not known. This CDR3 is also generated by other DNA sequences in the sample.

This TCR derives from a man younger than 30 in good health. The sequenced sample was naive CD8+ T cells sorted from blood. This chain joins TRBV30 and TRBJ2-7; the D gene is possibly TRBD1 (6 bases). In nucleotides, the CDR3 is TGTGCCTGGAGTCCCACAGGGCACGAGCAGTACTTC. Translated, it gives CAWSPTGHEQYF.